Each of the 20 T cell receptor beta chains below was sequenced from the same sample in a study of T cell responses to AZD1222 COVID-19 vaccine. This table comes from immunoSEQ multiplex PCR, and its TCRdb copy is limited to in-frame clones, with some not included. The sample records about 88,000 clones, around nine tenths being singletons. This material consisted of peripheral blood, taken on day 0 of MenACWY control vaccination. The receptor set was obtained from an adult in good health.

The V call is TRBV7-2, the J call TRBJ1-4, with TRBD1 matching over 9 bases. V lost 1 base and J lost 7; bases outside the gene matches: 4. Germline CDR1 reads SGHTA; CDR2 reads FQGNSA. This CDR3 contains 15 residues. The CDR3, as DNA: TGTGCCAGCAGCTTAGGGGACAGGGTGATTGAAAAACTGTTTTTT. Its protein is CASSLGDRVIEKLFF.

The genes are TRBV5-5 and TRBJ1-2, with D possibly TRBD1 on 6 matching bases. With 4 bases removed from V and 6 bases from J, the gap between germline ends came to 19 bases. The CDR3 totals 15 residues. Looked up from germline, CDR1 is SGHKS and CDR2 is YYEKEE (reference sequence). In DNA form, the CDR3 reads TGTGCCAGCAGCGTGAACGGCTTACAGGGAGATGGCTACACCTTC. This encodes CASSVNGLQGDGYTF.

The chain is built from TRBV5-8 and TRBJ2-5; possibly TRBD2 for D (6 bases). The CDR3 consists of 17 residues. V lost 3 bases and J 3 bases, leaving 21 bases between the germline ends. CDR1 is SGHTS and CDR2 is YDEGEE in the germline V gene. CDR3: CASSWGSGARGEETQYF. The CDR3 nucleotides are TGTGCCAGCAGCTGGGGCTCGGGTGCTCGCGGGGAAGAGACCCAGTACTTC.

The chain links TRBV10-3 to TRBJ2-1; the match to TRBD2 covers 10 bases. The CDR3 length is 14 residues. Looked up from germline, CDR1 is ENHRY and CDR2 is SYGVKD. Trimming removed 6 bases from V and 4 bases from J; junction bases left unmatched: 3. Written as DNA, the CDR3 is TGTGCCATCAGCGGACTAGCGGAGTACAATGAGCAGTTCTTC. This codes for CAISGLAEYNEQFF.

This rearrangement joins TRBV19 to TRBJ2-3; 10 nucleotides agree with TRBD1. The CDR3 covers 18 residues. V gave up 5 bases and J gave up 0 bases; unmatched junction bases: 11. The germline V gene has CDR1 LNHDA and CDR2 SQIVND (reference sequence). The CDR3 region is CASSPDRGAFSSTDTQYF. For the CDR3, the DNA is TGTGCCAGTAGTCCGGACAGGGGGGCCTTTTCTAGCACAGATACGCAGTATTTT. The variable domain in full, with the rest retrieved from reference TRBV19 and TRBJ2-3, is DGGITQSPKYLFRKEGQNVTLSCEQNLNHDAMYWYRQDPGQGLRLIYYSQIVNDFQKGDIAEGYSVSREKKESFPLTVTSAQKNPTAFYLCASSPDRGAFSSTDTQYFGPGTRLTVL.

This sequence joins TRBV6-6 and TRBJ1-5; TRBD1 is a possible D gene (6 bases). The CDR3 sequence is 13 residues long. The V and J ends lost 4 bases and 7 bases respectively, with 11 bases between them. The germline gives CDR1 MNHNY, CDR2 SVGAGI (reference sequence). CDR3 coding DNA: TGTGCCAGCAGTTCGGGGGCGGGACAGCCCCAGCATTTT. Translating gives CASSSGAGQPQHF.

V and J are TRBV29-1 and TRBJ2-1; 9 bases are a match to TRBD2. Germline loops: CDR1 SQVTM, CDR2 ANQGSEA. With V trimmed by 4 bases and J by 7 bases, 8 bases remained unmatched. The CDR3 consists of 14 residues. CDR3 sequence: CSVVVAGVGNEQFF. Written as DNA, the CDR3 is TGCAGCGTTGTAGTAGCGGGAGTGGGTAATGAGCAGTTCTTC.

The J gene is TRBJ1-5, the V gene TRBV11-3; D gene ambiguous. The CDR3 is made up of 13 amino acids. Germline CDR1 and CDR2: SGHNT and YENEEA. V was shortened by 3 bases and J by 4 bases, with 7 bases between the two germline ends. CDR3 sequence reads: CASSFRVNQPQHF. The CDR3 nucleotides are TGTGCCAGCAGCTTTAGGGTAAATCAGCCCCAGCATTTT.

This clone was observed a few times. The chain combines TRBV6-5 with TRBJ1-2; no clear D. Germline loops: CDR1 MNHEY, CDR2 SVGAGI. Between the trimmed V and J ends, which lost 0 bases and 8 bases, there was a span of 10 bases. The CDR3 length is 13 residues. CDR3 in amino acids: CASSYSRERGYTF. CDR3 in DNA: TGTGCCAGCAGTTACTCAAGGGAGCGGGGCTACACCTTC.

The gene calls are TRBV6-1 and TRBJ2-1, with D possibly matching TRBD1 (8 bases). This CDR3 is 16 amino acids long. Per the germline V gene, CDR1 is MNHNS and CDR2 is SASEGT. Trimming removed 3 bases at V and 8 bases at J, with 20 bases between. CDR3 bases: TGTGCCAGCAGTGAGGGCGAACAGGGGGGGTTTTATGAGCAGTTCTTC. It codes for CASSEGEQGGFYEQFF.

The CDR3 DNA reads as TGTGCCAGCTCAACCCGCAATCAGCCCCAGCATTTT. Amino acids: CASSTRNQPQHF. This sequence joins TRBV18 and TRBJ1-5; D not certain. Germline V CDR1 and CDR2: KGHSH, LQKENI. This CDR3 has 12 residues. V was clipped by 5 bases and J by 2 bases, with 4 bases between them.

This chain links TRBV28 with TRBJ1-2; 8 bases are a match to TRBD1. Germline assignment: CDR1 MDHEN and CDR2 SYDVKM. J gave up 5 bases and V 7 bases, and 12 bases lay outside the gene matches. The CDR3 is made up of 15 amino acids. CDR3 in DNA: TGTGCCAGCACACAGGGGCAGGGGGCGCGTTATGGCTACACCTTC. It specifies CASTQGQGARYGYTF.

The CDR3 nucleotides are TGTGCCATCGGGGCAGGGGTCTCCTCGTCTCAAGAGACCCAGTACTTC. Residues: CAIGAGVSSSQETQYF. The V and J genes are TRBV10-3 and TRBJ2-5; possibly TRBD1 for D (6 bases). With 8 bases removed from V and 2 bases from J, the gap between germline ends came to 21 bases. This CDR3 spans 16 amino acids. Germline CDR1 ENHRY, CDR2 SYGVKD.

The chain is built from TRBV6-5 and TRBJ1-1; 11 bases fit TRBD1. V was pared by 0 bases and J by 5 bases, with 2 bases of the junction left unmatched. There are 15 residues in the CDR3. Germline CDR1 MNHEY, CDR2 SVGAGI. The CDR3 DNA follows: TGTGCCAGCAGTTACTCGGGGACAGGGGGGACTGAAGCTTTCTTT. As protein: CASSYSGTGGTEAFF.

The chain employs TRBV7-2 and TRBJ2-1; 8 bases fit TRBD2. The CDR3 spans 12 residues. Germline V gives CDR1 SGHTA, CDR2 FQGNSA. The junction had 7 bases not matched to a gene; V was cut back by 6 bases and J by 12 bases. CDR3 coding DNA: TGTGCCAGCAGGCCCCGGGGGGGTGGGCAGTTCTTC. Translation: CASRPRGGGQFF.

This clone was observed a single time. One end of the junction varies from germline; a read error may be responsible. The rearrangement links TRBV10-3 to TRBJ2-4; the match to TRBD1 covers 8 bases. This CDR3 region has 12 residues. Germline V gives CDR1 ENHRY, CDR2 SYGVKD. CDR3 sequence reads: CAISDAGTGVQF. The CDR3 DNA is TGTGCCATCAGCGATGCCGGGACAGGCGTCCAGTTC.

This rearrangement joins TRBV19 to TRBJ1-5, with a tentative D call TRBD1 (6 bases). The CDR3 is 14 amino acids. The V gene lost 6 bases and the J gene lost 4 bases, with 13 bases spanning the gap. Per germline, CDR1 LNHDA and CDR2 SQIVND (reference sequence). CDR3 in DNA: TGTGCCAGTAGGATGGACAGAGGTAATCAGCCCCAGCATTTT. It codes for CASRMDRGNQPQHF.

This clone turned up a few times. The gene calls are TRBV4-2 and TRBJ2-5, with D unresolved. This CDR3 region has 15 residues. Germline V gives CDR1 LGHNA, CDR2 YNFKEQ. The V and J ends lost 6 bases and 3 bases respectively, with 17 bases between them. The CDR3 DNA reads as TGTGCCAGCAGGCCAAACGGCCATGACGAAGAGACCCAGTACTTC. Encoded protein: CASRPNGHDEETQYF.

This chain uses TRBV7-9 with TRBJ1-2; D unresolved. This CDR3 comprises 15 residues. The V end was cut by 1 base, the J end by 0 bases, with 9 bases between. The germline V gene encodes CDR1 SEHNR and CDR2 FQNEAQ (reference sequence). CDR3 nucleotides: TGTGCCAGCAGCTTAGTCGGGCAAGCTAACTATGGCTACACCTTC. Amino acid sequence: CASSLVGQANYGYTF.

The chain is built from TRBV6-2 or TRBV6-3 and TRBJ1-4; the D gene is possibly TRBD1 (5 bases). CDR3 length: 15 amino acids. V was shortened by 4 bases and J by 0 bases, with 9 bases between the two germline ends. CDR1 is MNHEY and CDR2 is SVGEGT in the germline V gene. CDR3 nucleotides: TGTGCCAGCAGTTCCCACAGGTCAACTAATGAAAAACTGTTTTTT. It specifies CASSSHRSTNEKLFF.